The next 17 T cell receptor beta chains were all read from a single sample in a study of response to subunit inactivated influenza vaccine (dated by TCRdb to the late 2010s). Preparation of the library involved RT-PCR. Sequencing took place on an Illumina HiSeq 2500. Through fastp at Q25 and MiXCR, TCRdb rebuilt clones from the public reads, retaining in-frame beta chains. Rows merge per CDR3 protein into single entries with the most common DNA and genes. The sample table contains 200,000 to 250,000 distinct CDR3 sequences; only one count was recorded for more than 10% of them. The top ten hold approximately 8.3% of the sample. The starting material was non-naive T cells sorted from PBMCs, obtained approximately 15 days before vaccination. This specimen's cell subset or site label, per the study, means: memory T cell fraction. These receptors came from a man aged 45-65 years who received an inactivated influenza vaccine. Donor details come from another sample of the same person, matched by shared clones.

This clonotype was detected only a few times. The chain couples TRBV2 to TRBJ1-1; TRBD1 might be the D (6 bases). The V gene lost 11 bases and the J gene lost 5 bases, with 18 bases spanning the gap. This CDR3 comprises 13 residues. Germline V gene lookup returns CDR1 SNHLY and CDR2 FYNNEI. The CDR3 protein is CAGARGRGTEAFF. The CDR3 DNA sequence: TGTGCCGGAGCGCGGGGGAGGGGGACTGAAGCTTTCTTT.

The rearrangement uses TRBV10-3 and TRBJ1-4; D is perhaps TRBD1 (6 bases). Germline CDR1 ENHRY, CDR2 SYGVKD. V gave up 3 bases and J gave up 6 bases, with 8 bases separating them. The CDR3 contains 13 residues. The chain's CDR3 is CAISERGHEKLFF. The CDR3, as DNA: TGTGCCATCAGTGAACGGGGGCATGAAAAACTGTTTTTT.

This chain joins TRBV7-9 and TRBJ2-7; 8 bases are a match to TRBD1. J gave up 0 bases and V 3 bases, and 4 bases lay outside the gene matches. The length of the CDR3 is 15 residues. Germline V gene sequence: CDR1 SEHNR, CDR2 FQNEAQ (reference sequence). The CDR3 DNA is TGTGCCAGCAGCTTGGGGGACAGGAGCTCCTACGAGCAGTACTTC. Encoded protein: CASSLGDRSSYEQYF.

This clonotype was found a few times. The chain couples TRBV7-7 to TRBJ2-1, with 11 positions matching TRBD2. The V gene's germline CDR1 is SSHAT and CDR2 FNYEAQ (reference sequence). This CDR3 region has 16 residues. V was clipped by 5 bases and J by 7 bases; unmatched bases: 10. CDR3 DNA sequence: TGTGCCAGCAGCCCGAAAACTAGCGGGAGAATAAATGAGCAGTTCTTC. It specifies CASSPKTSGRINEQFF.

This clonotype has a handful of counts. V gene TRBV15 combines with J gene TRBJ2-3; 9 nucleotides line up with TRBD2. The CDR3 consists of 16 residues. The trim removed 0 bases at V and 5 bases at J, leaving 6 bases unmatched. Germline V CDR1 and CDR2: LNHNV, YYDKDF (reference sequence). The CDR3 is CATSRDRAGGLDTQYF. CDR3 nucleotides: TGTGCCACCAGCAGAGATCGAGCGGGAGGATTAGATACGCAGTATTTT.

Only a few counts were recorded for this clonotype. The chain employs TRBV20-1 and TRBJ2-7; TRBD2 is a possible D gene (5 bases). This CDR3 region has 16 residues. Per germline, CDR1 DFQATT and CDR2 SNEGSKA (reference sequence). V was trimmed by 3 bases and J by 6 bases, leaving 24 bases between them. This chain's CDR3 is CSARRPSGRLRGEQYF. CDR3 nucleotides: TGCAGTGCTAGGCGGCCAAGCGGACGTCTCAGAGGCGAGCAGTACTTC.

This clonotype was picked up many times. This CDR3 reads CASSQGGAKNIQYF. The CDR3, as DNA: TGTGCCAGCAGCCAGGGGGGAGCCAAAAACATTCAGTACTTC. The chain has TRBV4-2 and TRBJ2-4, with D possibly matching TRBD2 (6 bases). The V gene lost 3 bases and the J gene lost 0 bases, with 6 bases spanning the gap. This CDR3 comprises 14 residues. The V gene's germline CDR1 is LGHNA and CDR2 YNFKEQ.

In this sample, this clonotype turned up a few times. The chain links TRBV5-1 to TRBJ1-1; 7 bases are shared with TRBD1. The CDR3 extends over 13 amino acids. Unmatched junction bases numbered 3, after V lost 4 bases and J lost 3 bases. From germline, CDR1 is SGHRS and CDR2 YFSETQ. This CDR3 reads CASSPGQHTEAFF. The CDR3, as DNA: TGCGCCAGCAGCCCGGGACAGCACACTGAAGCTTTCTTT.

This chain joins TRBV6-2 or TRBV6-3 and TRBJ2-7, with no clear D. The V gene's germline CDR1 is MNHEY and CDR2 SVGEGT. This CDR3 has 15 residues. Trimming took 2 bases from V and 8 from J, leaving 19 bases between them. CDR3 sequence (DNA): TGTGCCAGCAGTTACGGTCTAGTAGGTTGGGGTCAGCAGTACTTC. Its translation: CASSYGLVGWGQQYF.

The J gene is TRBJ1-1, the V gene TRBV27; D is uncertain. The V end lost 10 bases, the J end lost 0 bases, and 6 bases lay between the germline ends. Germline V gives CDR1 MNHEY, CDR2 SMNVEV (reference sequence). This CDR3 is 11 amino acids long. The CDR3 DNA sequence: TGTGCCACCGGGGTGAACACTGAAGCTTTCTTT. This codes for CATGVNTEAFF.

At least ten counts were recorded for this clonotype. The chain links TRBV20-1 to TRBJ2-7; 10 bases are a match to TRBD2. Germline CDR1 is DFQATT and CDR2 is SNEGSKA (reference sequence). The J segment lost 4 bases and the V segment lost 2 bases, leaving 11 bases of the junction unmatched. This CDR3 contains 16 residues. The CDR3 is CSARRSGLATFYEQYF. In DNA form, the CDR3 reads TGCAGTGCTAGACGCTCGGGACTAGCGACGTTTTACGAGCAGTACTTC.

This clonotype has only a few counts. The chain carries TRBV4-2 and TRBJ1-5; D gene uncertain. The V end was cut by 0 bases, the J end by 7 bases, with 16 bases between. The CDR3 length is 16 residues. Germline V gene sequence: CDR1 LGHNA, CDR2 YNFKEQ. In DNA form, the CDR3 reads TGTGCCAGCAGCCAAGATGGGATAGCAGGTGGGCAGCCCCAGCATTTT. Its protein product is CASSQDGIAGGQPQHF.

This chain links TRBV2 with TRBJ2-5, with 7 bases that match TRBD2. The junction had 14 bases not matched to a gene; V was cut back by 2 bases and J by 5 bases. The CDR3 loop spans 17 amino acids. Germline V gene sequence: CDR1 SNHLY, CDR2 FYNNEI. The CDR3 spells CASSERVVAGTRETQYF. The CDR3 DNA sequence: TGTGCCAGCAGTGAAAGGGTGGTAGCGGGTACCAGGGAGACCCAGTACTTC.

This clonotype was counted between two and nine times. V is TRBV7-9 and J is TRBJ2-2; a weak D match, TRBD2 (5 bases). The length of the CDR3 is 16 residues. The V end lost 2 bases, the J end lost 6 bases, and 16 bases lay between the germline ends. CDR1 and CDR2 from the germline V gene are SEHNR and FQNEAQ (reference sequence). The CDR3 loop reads CASSLTRAANPGELFF. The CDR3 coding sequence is TGTGCCAGCAGCTTAACGAGGGCTGCCAACCCCGGGGAGCTGTTTTTT.

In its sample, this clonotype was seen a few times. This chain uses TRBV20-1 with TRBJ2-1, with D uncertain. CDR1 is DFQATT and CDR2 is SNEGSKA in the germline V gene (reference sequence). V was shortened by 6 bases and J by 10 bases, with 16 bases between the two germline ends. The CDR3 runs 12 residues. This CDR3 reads CSASDTSEEQFF. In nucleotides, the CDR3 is TGCAGTGCCTCAGACACGTCGGAAGAGCAGTTCTTC.

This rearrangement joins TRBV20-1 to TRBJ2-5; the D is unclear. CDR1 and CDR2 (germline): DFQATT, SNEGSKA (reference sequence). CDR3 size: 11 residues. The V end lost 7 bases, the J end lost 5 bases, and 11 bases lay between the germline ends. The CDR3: CSEHRTETQYF. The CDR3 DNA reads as TGCAGTGAACACCGTACGGAGACCCAGTACTTC.

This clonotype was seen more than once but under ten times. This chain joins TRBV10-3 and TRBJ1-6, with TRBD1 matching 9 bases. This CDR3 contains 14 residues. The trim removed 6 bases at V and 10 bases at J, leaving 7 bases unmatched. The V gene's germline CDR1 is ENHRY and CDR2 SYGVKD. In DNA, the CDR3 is TGTGCCATCAGCCCGGGACAGGGCGGCTCACCCCTCCACTTT. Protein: CAISPGQGGSPLHF.